The sequence of this T cell receptor beta chain was determined in a study of tumor-infiltrating lymphocytes in primary liver carcinoma. Study in general: Patients, male and female, were 30 to 69 years old. Staging placed the tumors at T1-T3 N0M0, and they measured about 4.2 to 11 cm across. There were roughly 3.5 to 8 million productive TCRbeta reads per sample, a yield similar across tissue types.

The study co-extracted DNA and RNA from 20-30 mg of unsorted bulk tissue. Constant-region priming of approximately 0.55 ug total RNA yielded TCR beta cDNA. Sequencing libraries for TCR beta derived from three nested multiplex PCR rounds that used slightly modified ARM-PCR. In the first two PCR rounds, TRBV1-TRBV30 forward primers were paired with a C-beta reverse primer, and each round lasted approximately 9 cycles. MiXCR, applied by TCRdb to the multiplex PCR reads, yields one record per CDR3 protein. The sample has 80,000 or so distinct CDR3 sequences; over 55% are singletons. Broader study findings: A significantly higher top-250-clone fraction was recorded for tumors than for blood (p = 0.039).

Notes on this clonotype: Antigen: not known.

The CDR3 extends over 17 amino acids. In germline, CDR1 is SGHAT, CDR2 FQNNGV. Trimming cost V 7 bases and J 5 bases; bases outside gene matches: 16. The sample taken for sequencing was liver tumor tissue from sampling region 4. The sample's subset: tumor region T4, right-lateral pole. The clonotype comes from a woman aged 60-75 years with primary liver carcinoma and hepatitis B virus infection. The chain combines TRBV11-2 with TRBJ2-2; 7 nucleotides match TRBD2. The chain's CDR3 is CASNFWTWEGGTGELFF. The DNA of the CDR3 is TGTGCCAGCAACTTTTGGACGTGGGAGGGCGGGACCGGGGAGCTGTTTTTT.